This T cell receptor beta chain appears in the sequencing data of a study of cytomegalovirus exposure and HLA in healthy donors. Researchers ran the PCR with 60 Vbeta and 13 Jbeta primers. Clones were read by immunoSEQ multiplex PCR, and TCRdb kept only the in-frame ones, dropping some. The table has over 150,000 clones, around 77% seen once. Germline CDR1 is GTSNPN and CDR2 is SVGIG (reference sequence). V gave up 0 bases and J gave up 6 bases; unmatched junction bases: 23. The CDR3 spans 22 residues. Study observations and caveats: TCR beta V- and J-gene trimming was later associated with a missense DCLRE1C variant.

As for this clone: What it binds is not known.

The sequenced sample was PBMCs. The origin of this receptor is a woman in her twenties or thirties in good health and CMV-seronegative. V and J are TRBV30 and TRBJ2-2; 12 nucleotides match TRBD2. The CDR3 coding sequence is TGTGCCTGGAGTGTGCTACGTCCACTAGCGGGAGGCCGTAGGGCTAGTCCCGGGGAGCTGTTTTTT. The encoded protein is CAWSVLRPLAGGRRASPGELFF.